This is a list of T cell receptor beta chains from one sample in a study of blood T cell repertoires in COVID-19. Assay used: immunoSEQ multiplex PCR; TCRdb lists only in-frame clones, some missing. The sample includes over 60,000 clones, about four fifths of them seen just once. The sequenced sample consisted of peripheral blood. Every receptor here comes from a human donor in a cohort sampled during active COVID-19. Each CDR3 is given with its conserved first and last residue. The order of the fields is clone size, V gene, D gene, J gene, CDR3 DNA, CDR3 protein. The D gene is left open where the match is weak. Clone sizes are given selectively: once, few, many, or a class where the clone is expanded.

>-|TRBV6-6|-|TRBJ2-7
TGTGCCAGCAGCCCAGGGCTTCTTTCCTACGAGCAGTACTTC
CASSPGLLSYEQYF
>once|TRBV27|TRBD1|TRBJ2-6
TGTGCCAGCAGTAAAGGGACAGGGGGTCCTGGGGCCAACGTCCTGACTTTC
CASSKGTGGPGANVLTF
>-|TRBV7-6|-|TRBJ2-7
TGTGCCAGCAGCTCCGACACGGCCCACGAGCAGTACTTC
CASSSDTAHEQYF
>-|TRBV9|-|TRBJ1-4
TGTGCCAGCAGCGAACAGGGCATATCCCCTAATGAAAAACTGTTTTTT
CASSEQGISPNEKLFF
>-|TRBV29-1|TRBD1|TRBJ1-2
TGCAGCGTTGCCCGACAGGGGACTAACTATGGCTACACCTTC
CSVARQGTNYGYTF
>-|TRBV6-5|-|TRBJ1-2
TGTGCCGCCCACAGTGGCCCGTTAGTCTACACCTTC
CAAHSGPLVYTF
>-|TRBV19|-|TRBJ2-3
TGTGCCACCAAACAAGGGGGAAGAACAGATACGCAGTATTTT
CATKQGGRTDTQYF
>-|TRBV7-2|-|TRBJ2-5
TGTGCCAGCAGCTTACAGGCCACTTCGCCCCAAGAGACCCAGTACTTC
CASSLQATSPQETQYF
>-|TRBV28|-|TRBJ1-3
TGTGCCAGCAGTCCGCTCCACAGGGACCTCTCTGGAAACACCATATATTTT
CASSPLHRDLSGNTIYF
>few|TRBV4-3|TRBD2|TRBJ2-3
TGCGCCAGCAGCCATACTACTAGCGGGTATAGCACAGATACGCAGTATTTT
CASSHTTSGYSTDTQYF
>once|TRBV4-3|TRBD2|TRBJ2-7
TGCGCCAGCAGCCAAGATCGGGCGGGAGCGGGCGAGCAGTACTTC
CASSQDRAGAGEQYF
>-|TRBV7-8|TRBD2|TRBJ2-1
TGTGCCAGCAGCCCCGGACTAGCGGCCTACAATGAGCAGTTCTTC
CASSPGLAAYNEQFF
>-|TRBV14|TRBD2|TRBJ2-1
TGTGCCAGCAGCCCTCTTCTAGCGGGAGTGTTCAATGAGCAGTTCTTC
CASSPLLAGVFNEQFF
>-|TRBV4-3|TRBD1|TRBJ1-4
TGCGCCAGCAGCCAACCGGGACAGGGGGGGGAAAAACTGTTTTTT
CASSQPGQGGEKLFF
>-|TRBV6-5|-|TRBJ1-4
TGTGCCAGTCAGGTCGCAACAGGGAGAGAAAAACTGTTTTTT
CASQVATGREKLFF
>-|TRBV7-9|TRBD2|TRBJ2-1
TGTGCCAGCAGCGCCAAGACTAGCTGGTCGGACAATGAGCAGTTCTTC
CASSAKTSWSDNEQFF
>-|TRBV7-8|TRBD2|TRBJ2-7
TGTGCCAGCAGCTTAGCTAGGTCCCCCGGGACTAGGCCCTACGAGCAGTACTTC
CASSLARSPGTRPYEQYF
>few|TRBV28|TRBD1|TRBJ2-7
TGTGCCAGCAGTTCCAGCCGGACAGGGGGCTACGAGCAGTACTTC
CASSSSRTGGYEQYF
>-|TRBV9|TRBD2|TRBJ2-1
TGTGCCAGCAGCTCCGGGACTAGCGGGAGGATAGGCGAGCAGTTCTTC
CASSSGTSGRIGEQFF
>-|TRBV5-1|TRBD2|TRBJ2-7
TGCGCCAGCAGCTTGGAACTAGCGGGAGCCTACGAGCAGTACTTC
CASSLELAGAYEQYF
>-|TRBV19|TRBD2|TRBJ2-1
TGTGCCAGTAGTATAGAACTAGCGGCCTACAATGAGCAGTTCTTC
CASSIELAAYNEQFF
>-|TRBV11-2|TRBD2|TRBJ2-7
TGTGCCAGCAGCTTAGGCCTTAGCGGGGGAAACTCCTACGAGCAGTACTTC
CASSLGLSGGNSYEQYF
>-|TRBV2|-|TRBJ1-6
TGTGCCAGCAGTGTGGACGGGAGGAATTCACCCCTCCACTTT
CASSVDGRNSPLHF
>-|TRBV6-5|-|TRBJ1-6
TGTGCGTCCGCGGGGTCGGGTTCACCCCTCCACTTT
CASAGSGSPLHF
>-|TRBV10-3|TRBD1|TRBJ2-7
TGTGCCATCAGTAAAACCGGGACAGGGGGCTACGAGCAGTACTTC
CAISKTGTGGYEQYF
>-|TRBV5-1|TRBD2|TRBJ2-7
TGCGCCAGCAGCCCGGGACTACAGTCGGTCTACGAGCAGTACTTC
CASSPGLQSVYEQYF
>-|TRBV23-1|TRBD1|TRBJ1-6
TGCGCCAGCGAACCGACAGGGGGAAATTCACCCCTCCACTTT
CASEPTGGNSPLHF
>-|TRBV7-3|-|TRBJ1-1
TGTGCCAGCAGCTTACCGGGAGGGGACACTGAAGCTTTCTTT
CASSLPGGDTEAFF
>-|TRBV9|-|TRBJ2-1
TGTGCCAGCAGCGTAGGGGGCCATGAGCAGTTCTTC
CASSVGGHEQFF
>-|TRBV28|TRBD1|TRBJ1-4
TGTGCCAGCAGTACCCGACAGGGGGCACGAGAAAAACTGTTTTTT
CASSTRQGAREKLFF
>-|TRBV10-3|TRBD1|TRBJ1-1
TGTGCCATCCGACAGGACAGGGGAGGGAACACTGAAGCTTTCTTT
CAIRQDRGGNTEAFF
>-|TRBV7-9|-|TRBJ2-7
TGTGCCAGCAGCTTAGGGTTTACGGACAGTTCCTACGAGCAGTACTTC
CASSLGFTDSSYEQYF
>-|TRBV7-9|-|TRBJ2-6
TGTGCCAGCAGCTTAGGTTTTCGCTCTGGGGCCAACGTCCTGACTTTC
CASSLGFRSGANVLTF
>-|TRBV4-1|-|TRBJ1-5
TGCGCCAGCAGCCAGCTTGGGGGCACACAGCCCCAGCATTTT
CASSQLGGTQPQHF
>-|TRBV5-1|-|TRBJ2-5
TGCGCCAGCCGAGAACAAGAGACCCAGTACTTC
CASREQETQYF
>-|TRBV5-5|-|TRBJ2-5
TGTGCCAGCACCTCCCGGACAGCAAAAGAGACCCAGTACTTC
CASTSRTAKETQYF
>-|TRBV6-2/TRBV6-3|-|TRBJ1-1
TGTGCCAGCAGTCCCCAGGCTACGGGGACTGAAGCTTTCTTT
CASSPQATGTEAFF
>-|TRBV25-1|TRBD1|TRBJ2-7
TGTGCCAGCGCCGGGGACAGCTCCTACGAGCAGTACTTC
CASAGDSSYEQYF
>few|TRBV5-1|-|TRBJ1-2
TGCGCCAGCAGCTTGGGACACGATGGCTACACCTTC
CASSLGHDGYTF
>-|TRBV5-1|-|TRBJ2-7
TGCGCCAGCAGCTTGGAGGCGTCTAGCGAGCAGTACTTC
CASSLEASSEQYF